This T cell receptor (beta chain) was obtained from a study of blood T cell repertoires in COVID-19. For the study at large: Sites in the United States, Italy and Spain provided acute and convalescent COVID-19 samples. PBMCs, B-cell-depleted T cells, or T cells were the source of the cDNA or gDNA that made up the material.

The germline V and J ends were trimmed by 7 bases and 10 bases, with 16 bases remaining between them. The CDR3 sequence is 14 residues long. Germline V lookup: CDR1 KGHDR, CDR2 SFDVKD. Original data processing: Nucleated cell number was recorded as an estimate derived from reference gene primer amplification. TCRdb's copy holds only in-frame clones and misses some; the assay was immunoSEQ multiplex PCR. Clonal size and the V and J genes are those of that table, whereas D and trimming came from the DNA. The data contain 30,000 to 40,000 clones, approximately 84% of them singletons. This clonotype originated in a human donor in a cohort sampled during active COVID-19. Sequencing was done on a sample of peripheral blood. The J gene is TRBJ1-6, the V gene TRBV24-1; D possibly corresponds to TRBD1 (5 bases). CDR3 sequence reads: CATRPLGGLSPLHF. The DNA of the CDR3 is TGTGCCACCAGGCCGCTGGGGGGGTTATCACCCCTCCACTTT.